The source of this T cell receptor beta chain is a study of memory CD4+ T cells and cytomegalovirus serostatus. Findings of the study overall: Median bootstrapped AUC for CMV status was approximately 0.96 originally, approximately 0.9 US-trained. The CMV-associated TCR signature appears largely within the CD4+ memory repertoire. Each of 55 to 80 CMV-associated TCRbeta sequences occurred in one to five individuals.

How the authors handled the data: Out-of-frame sequences were removed, leaving roughly 2.1 million distinct TCRbeta sequences. Libraries were prepared by immunoSEQ multiplex PCR; TCRdb keeps only in-frame clonotypes and omits some of them. V, J and clone size are those of that table, while D and trimming were read from the DNA. The sample has 45,000 to 60,000 clones, over 60% seen once; the top ten hold roughly 1.4%. This clone was detected only a few times. Antigen: not known. Germline-derived CDR1 and CDR2 are MNHEY and SVGAGI. This CDR3 has 16 residues. Trimming cost V 0 bases and J 1 base, with 12 bases left between them. Single viable CD3+CD4+CD8-CD45RO+ cells were sorted as the memory CD4+ T cells.

Source material: memory CD4+ T cells from blood. The chain combines TRBV6-5 with TRBJ1-1, with D possibly TRBD1 on 6 matching bases. This TCR was recovered from an adult in good health and CMV-seropositive. DNA of the CDR3: TGTGCCAGCAGTTACTCTTACAACAGGGAGAACACTGAAGCTTTCTTT. Its protein is CASSYSYNRENTEAFF.